This T cell receptor beta chain originates from a study of Ad26.COV2.S vaccination and SARS-CoV-2 variants. The germline V and J ends were trimmed by 6 bases and 3 bases, with 15 bases remaining between them. This CDR3 has 15 amino acids. Looked up from germline, CDR1 is SGHAT and CDR2 is FQNNGV. TCRdb keeps only in-frame clones here, not all; method: immunoSEQ multiplex PCR. This table holds about 680,000 clones, 70% to 90% found once. Points on this clone: Its antigen is as yet unknown.

Sample treatment: around 19 received Ad26.COV2.S at low or high dose, single or two shots; about five received placebo; per-sample allocation not given. Samples were taken on day 63 after the first vaccine or placebo injection. Study findings and constraints: Breadth and depth estimates from TCRs may understate total T cell responses.

Sequences were derived from peripheral blood, sampled in a trial of Ad26.COV2.S vaccine versus placebo. The TCR sequence derives from a person aged 18-60 years who received the Ad26.COV2.S COVID-19 vaccine or a placebo. V is TRBV11-2 and J is TRBJ1-3; weak D call: TRBD1 (5 bases). DNA for the CDR3: TGTGCCAGCAGGTCTCCGGGGGGGGGTGGAAACACCATATATTTT. It yields the protein CASRSPGGGGNTIYF.